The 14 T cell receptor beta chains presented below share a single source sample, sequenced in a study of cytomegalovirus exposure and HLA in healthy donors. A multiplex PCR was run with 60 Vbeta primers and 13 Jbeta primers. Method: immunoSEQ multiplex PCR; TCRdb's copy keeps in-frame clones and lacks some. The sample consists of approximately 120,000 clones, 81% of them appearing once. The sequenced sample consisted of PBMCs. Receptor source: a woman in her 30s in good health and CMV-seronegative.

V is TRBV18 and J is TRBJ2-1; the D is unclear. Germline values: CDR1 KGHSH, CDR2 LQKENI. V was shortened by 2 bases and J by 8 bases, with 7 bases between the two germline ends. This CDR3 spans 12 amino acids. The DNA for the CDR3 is TGTGCCAGCTCACCAATTGCGTATGAGCAGTTCTTC. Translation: CASSPIAYEQFF.

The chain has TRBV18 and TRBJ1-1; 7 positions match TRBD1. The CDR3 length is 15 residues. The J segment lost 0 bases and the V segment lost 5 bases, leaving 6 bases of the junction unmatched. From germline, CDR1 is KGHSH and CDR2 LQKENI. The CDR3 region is CASSTTTGVNTEAFF. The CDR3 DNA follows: TGTGCCAGCTCAACAACTACAGGGGTGAACACTGAAGCTTTCTTT.

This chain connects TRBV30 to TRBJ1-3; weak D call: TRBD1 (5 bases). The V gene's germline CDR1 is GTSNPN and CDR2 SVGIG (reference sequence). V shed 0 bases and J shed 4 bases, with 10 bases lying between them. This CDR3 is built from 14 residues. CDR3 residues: CAWSVMTVGNTIYF. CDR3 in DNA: TGTGCCTGGAGTGTAATGACAGTCGGAAACACCATATATTTT.

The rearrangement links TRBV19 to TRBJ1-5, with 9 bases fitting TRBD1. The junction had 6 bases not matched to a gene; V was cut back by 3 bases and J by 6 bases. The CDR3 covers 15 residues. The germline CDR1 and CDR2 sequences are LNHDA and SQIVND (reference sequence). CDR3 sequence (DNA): TGTGCCAGTAGTATGGGACAGGGAGGGAGTCAGCCCCAGCATTTT. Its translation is CASSMGQGGSQPQHF.

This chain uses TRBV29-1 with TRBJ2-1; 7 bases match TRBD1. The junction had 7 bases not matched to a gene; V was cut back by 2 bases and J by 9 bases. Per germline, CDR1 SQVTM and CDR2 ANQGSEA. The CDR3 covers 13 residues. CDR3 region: CSVEQTGYGEQFF. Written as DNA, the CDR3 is TGCAGCGTTGAACAGACAGGGTACGGTGAGCAGTTCTTC.

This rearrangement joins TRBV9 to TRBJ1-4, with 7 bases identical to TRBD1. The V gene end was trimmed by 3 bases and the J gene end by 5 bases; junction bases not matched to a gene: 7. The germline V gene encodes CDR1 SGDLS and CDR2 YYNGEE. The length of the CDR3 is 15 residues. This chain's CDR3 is CASSGPGQSNEKLFF. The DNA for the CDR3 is TGTGCCAGCAGCGGGCCGGGACAGTCGAATGAAAAACTGTTTTTT. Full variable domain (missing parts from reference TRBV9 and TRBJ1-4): DSGVTQTPKHLITATGQRVTLRCSPRSGDLSVYWYQQSLDQGLQFLIQYYNGEERAKGNILERFSAQQFPDLHSELNLSSLELGDSALYFCASSGPGQSNEKLFFGSGTQLSVL.

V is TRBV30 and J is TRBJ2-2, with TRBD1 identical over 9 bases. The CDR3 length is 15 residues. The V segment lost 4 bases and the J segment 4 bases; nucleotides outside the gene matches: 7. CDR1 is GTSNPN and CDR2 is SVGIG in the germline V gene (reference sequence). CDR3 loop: CAWILKTGGTGELFF. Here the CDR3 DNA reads TGTGCCTGGATCCTCAAGACAGGGGGCACCGGGGAGCTGTTTTTT.

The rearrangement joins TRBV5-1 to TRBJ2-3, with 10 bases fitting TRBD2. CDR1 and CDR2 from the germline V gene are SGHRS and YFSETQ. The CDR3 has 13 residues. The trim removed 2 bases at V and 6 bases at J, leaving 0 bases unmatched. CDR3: CASSLAGGDTQYF. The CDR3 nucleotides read TGCGCCAGCAGCTTAGCGGGGGGGGATACGCAGTATTTT.

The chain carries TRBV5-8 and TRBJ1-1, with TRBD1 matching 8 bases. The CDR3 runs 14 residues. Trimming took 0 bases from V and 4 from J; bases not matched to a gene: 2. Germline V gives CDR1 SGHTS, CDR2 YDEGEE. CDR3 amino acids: CASSLATGGTEAFF. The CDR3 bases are TGTGCCAGCAGCTTGGCAACAGGGGGCACTGAAGCTTTCTTT.

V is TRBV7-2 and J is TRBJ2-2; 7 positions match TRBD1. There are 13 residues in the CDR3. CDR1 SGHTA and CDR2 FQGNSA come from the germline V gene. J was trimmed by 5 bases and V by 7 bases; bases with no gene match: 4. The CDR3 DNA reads TGTGCCAGCAAAGGGGGCAGTACCGGGGAGCTGTTTTTT. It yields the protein CASKGGSTGELFF.

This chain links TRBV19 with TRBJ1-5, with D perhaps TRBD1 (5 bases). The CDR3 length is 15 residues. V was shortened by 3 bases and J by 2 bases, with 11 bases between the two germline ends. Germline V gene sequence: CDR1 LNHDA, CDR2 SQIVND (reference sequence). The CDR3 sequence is CASSMKGSGNQPQHF. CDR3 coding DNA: TGTGCCAGTAGTATGAAGGGGTCGGGCAATCAGCCCCAGCATTTT.

CDR3 protein: CASSLGRLGTNTGELFF. The CDR3 DNA reads TGTGCCAGCAGCTTAGGTAGACTAGGGACGAACACCGGGGAGCTGTTTTTT. The chain links TRBV11-2 to TRBJ2-2, with D possibly TRBD2 on 6 matching bases. This CDR3 region has 17 residues. The V and J ends lost 1 base and 0 bases respectively, with 12 bases between them. CDR1 SGHAT and CDR2 FQNNGV come from the germline V gene.

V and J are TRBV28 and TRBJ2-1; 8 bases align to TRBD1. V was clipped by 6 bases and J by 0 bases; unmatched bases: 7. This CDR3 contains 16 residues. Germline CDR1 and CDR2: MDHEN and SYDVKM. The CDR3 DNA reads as TGTGCCAGCAGGTTCAGACAGGGGAGCTCCTACAATGAGCAGTTCTTC. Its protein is CASRFRQGSSYNEQFF. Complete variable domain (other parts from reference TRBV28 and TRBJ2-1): DVKVTQSSRYLVKRTGEKVFLECVQDMDHENMFWYRQDPGLGLRLIYFSYDVKMKEKGDIPEGYSVSREKKERFSLILESASTNQTSMYLCASRFRQGSSYNEQFFGPGTRLTVL.

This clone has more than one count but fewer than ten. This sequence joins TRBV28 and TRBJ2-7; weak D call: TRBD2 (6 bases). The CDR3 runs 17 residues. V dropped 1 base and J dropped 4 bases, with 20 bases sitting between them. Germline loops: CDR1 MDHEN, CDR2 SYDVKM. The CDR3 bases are TGTGCCAGCAGTTTATCACCTCAGCAAGCGGGCCTTTACGAGCAGTACTTC. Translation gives CASSLSPQQAGLYEQYF.